These 11 T cell receptor beta chains came from one sample sequenced in a study of blood T cell repertoires in COVID-19. Libraries were prepared by immunoSEQ multiplex PCR; TCRdb keeps only in-frame clonotypes and omits some of them. The data hold around 470,000 clones, with 89% observed a single time. The sample comprised peripheral blood. The receptors come from a man between 18 and 35 years old with COVID-19, enrolled during active disease.

V gene TRBV11-2 combines with J gene TRBJ2-1; 11 bases match TRBD2. CDR3 size: 14 residues. The germline V gene encodes CDR1 SGHAT and CDR2 FQNNGV. Trimming cost V 5 bases and J 7 bases; bases outside gene matches: 4. CDR3 sequence: CASSKWTSGNEQFF. CDR3 nucleotide sequence: TGTGCCAGCAGCAAGTGGACTAGCGGGAATGAGCAGTTCTTC.

The J gene is TRBJ2-7, the V gene TRBV2, with TRBD2 identical over 10 bases. CDR1 and CDR2 (germline): SNHLY, FYNNEI. V was clipped by 6 bases and J by 2 bases; unmatched bases: 4. The CDR3 spans 14 residues. Here the CDR3 reads CASSTSGTTYEQYF. The CDR3 bases are TGTGCCAGCAGCACTAGCGGGACCACCTACGAGCAGTACTTC.

The V gene is TRBV11-2, the J gene TRBJ2-3; 9 bases are a match to TRBD2. The junction had 7 bases not matched to a gene; V was cut back by 2 bases and J by 1 base. The CDR3 is 17 amino acids. CDR1 is SGHAT and CDR2 is FQNNGV in the germline V gene. CDR3 DNA: TGTGCCAGCAGCTTATCCTTGGGCGGGGGGGGCACAGATACGCAGTATTTT. Protein product: CASSLSLGGGGTDTQYF.

This clone was observed once. This chain uses TRBV5-6 with TRBJ1-4, with 10 bases fitting TRBD1. The V and J ends lost 3 bases and 4 bases, in that order; junction bases with no gene match: 9. Per the germline V gene, CDR1 is SGHDT and CDR2 is YYEEEE. This CDR3 is built from 17 residues. CDR3 in DNA: TGTGCCAGCAGCTCTCTGGGACAGGGGAGGAATAATGAAAAACTGTTTTTT. Its protein is CASSSLGQGRNNEKLFF.

A few counts support this clone. J is TRBJ1-4 and V is TRBV5-1; 7 positions match TRBD1. V lost 0 bases to trimming and J lost 8 bases; unmatched junction nucleotides: 7. The CDR3 consists of 15 residues. Germline V CDR1 and CDR2: SGHRS, YFSETQ. The chain's CDR3 is CASSLVNRGGEKLFF. CDR3 in DNA: TGCGCCAGCAGCTTGGTTAACAGGGGCGGGGAAAAACTGTTTTTT.

This sequence joins TRBV19 and TRBJ1-3; 9 bases match TRBD1. Germline V lookup: CDR1 LNHDA, CDR2 SQIVND (reference sequence). CDR3 length: 16 amino acids. Trimming removed 6 bases from V and 0 bases from J; junction bases left unmatched: 6. The CDR3 DNA reads TGTGCCAGTAGCGGACAGGGGTACACCTCTGGAAACACCATATATTTT. Encoded protein: CASSGQGYTSGNTIYF.

J is TRBJ1-4 and V is TRBV29-1, with D perhaps TRBD1 (6 bases). This CDR3 has 14 amino acids. Deletions cut 7 bases from V and 2 bases from J, with 14 bases between. Germline V gene sequence: CDR1 SQVTM, CDR2 ANQGSEA. Here the CDR3 reads CSGGGGETNEKLFF. Written as DNA, the CDR3 is TGCAGCGGAGGGGGAGGGGAGACTAATGAAAAACTGTTTTTT.

The chain is built from TRBV6-2 or TRBV6-3 and TRBJ2-1, with 11 nucleotides matching TRBD2. The V gene end was trimmed by 6 bases and the J gene end by 4 bases; junction bases not matched to a gene: 5. This CDR3 contains 15 residues. Germline V lookup: CDR1 MNHEY, CDR2 SVGEGT. The CDR3 DNA follows: TGTGCCAGCAGCCTAGGACTAGCGGGTTACAATGAGCAGTTCTTC. Translated, it gives CASSLGLAGYNEQFF.

This clone was counted once. This chain uses TRBV14 with TRBJ2-1; 9 bases match TRBD2. This CDR3 spans 16 amino acids. Germline CDR1 and CDR2: SGHDN and FVKESK. With V trimmed by 4 bases and J by 2 bases, 6 bases remained unmatched. The CDR3 sequence: CASSPFRGGAYNEQFF. The CDR3 nucleotides are TGTGCCAGCAGCCCGTTCCGCGGGGGGGCCTACAATGAGCAGTTCTTC.

The CDR3 nucleotides are TGTGCCAGCACCGCGGGGACCAATCAGCCCCAGCATTTT. Translation gives CASTAGTNQPQHF. This chain joins TRBV5-5 and TRBJ1-5; D may be TRBD1 (5 bases). V lost 6 bases, J lost 3 bases, and 10 bases lay in between. Germline CDR1 is SGHKS and CDR2 is YYEKEE (reference sequence). This CDR3 contains 13 residues.

This rearrangement joins TRBV12-5 to TRBJ2-5, with 14 nucleotides matching TRBD2. With V trimmed by 1 base and J by 5 bases, 9 bases remained unmatched. The CDR3 has 18 amino acids. Germline values: CDR1 LGHNT, CDR2 FRNRAP. CDR3: CASGLDNGLAGGEETQYF. Here the CDR3 DNA reads TGTGCTAGTGGTTTGGACAACGGACTAGCGGGAGGAGAGGAGACCCAGTACTTC.